This T cell receptor (beta chain) comes out of a study of cytomegalovirus exposure and HLA in healthy donors. Overall study results and limits: Researchers catalogued about 160 TCR beta chains as cytomegalovirus-associated. Cytomegalovirus status was reportedly diagnosed by the classifier with high specificity and sensitivity.

The V gene end was trimmed by 5 bases and the J gene end by 8 bases; junction bases not matched to a gene: 2. Germline CDR1 is SGHTA and CDR2 is FQGNSA. The CDR3 contains 13 residues. Points on this clone: Its matching antigen is unknown.

Researchers ran the PCR with 60 Vbeta and 13 Jbeta primers. TCRdb's copy holds only in-frame clones and misses some; the assay was immunoSEQ multiplex PCR. The sample holds 55,000 to 90,000 clones; roughly 79% are singletons and the top ten take around 6%. J is TRBJ2-1 and V is TRBV7-2; 11 positions agree with TRBD1. What was sequenced was PBMCs. The receptor's source is a man aged 50-60 years in good health and CMV-seronegative. The CDR3 loop is CASSLGQGDEQFF. Here the CDR3 DNA reads TGTGCCAGCAGCCTGGGACAGGGGGATGAGCAGTTCTTC. Filled out from reference TRBV7-2 and TRBJ2-1, the complete variable domain reads GAGVSQSPSNKVTEKGKDVELRCDPISGHTALYWYRQSLGQGLEFLIYFQGNSAPDKSGLPSDRFSAERTGGSVSTLTIQRTQQEDSAVYLCASSLGQGDEQFFGPGTRLTVL.